Listed below are T cell receptor beta chains from one sample, sequenced in a study of blood T cell repertoires in COVID-19. Clones were sequenced by immunoSEQ multiplex PCR, and TCRdb holds only the in-frame ones, with some missing. The sample lists 200,000 to 250,000 clones, 87% seen once, with approximately 12% in the top ten. The sequencing input was peripheral blood. The source is a woman between 18 and 29 years old who had recovered from COVID-19. The CDR3 runs from the conserved cysteine through the conserved F or W. Fields, in order: J gene, D gene, clone size, CDR3 length, V gene, CDR3 DNA, CDR3 protein. The D gene is left open where the match is weak. A clone size is listed for some rows: how often the clone was seen (once, few, many), or a class if it is expanded.

>TRBJ1-4|NA|NA|16|TRBV15
TGTGCCACCAGCAGAGATCTGGGGGAGGCTAATGAAAAACTGTTTTTT
CATSRDLGEANEKLFF
>TRBJ2-1|TRBD2|NA|17|TRBV29-1
TGCAGCGTTGAAAAGCCGTCTAGCGGGAGAATCAACAATGAGCAGTTCTTC
CSVEKPSSGRINNEQFF
>TRBJ2-5|TRBD1|NA|14|TRBV6-6
TGTGCCAGCAGTTACTCGGGACAGAGAGAGACCCAGTACTTC
CASSYSGQRETQYF
>TRBJ2-7|NA|NA|13|TRBV19
TGTGCCAGTAGAACCCCCCACGGGGACGAGCAGTACTTC
CASRTPHGDEQYF
>TRBJ2-2|NA|NA|17|TRBV7-3
TGTGCCAGCAGCTTATTCCCACAGGACGTCCTGGCCGGGGAGCTGTTTTTT
CASSLFPQDVLAGELFF
>TRBJ2-7|TRBD2|once|17|TRBV27
TGTGCCAGCAGTTTACCCCTGTCGGGGGGAAAAACTTACGAGCAGTACTTC
CASSLPLSGGKTYEQYF
>TRBJ2-7|TRBD2|NA|14|TRBV7-2
TGTGCCAGCAGCTTAGGGCTAGCGGGAGGCGAGCAGTACTTC
CASSLGLAGGEQYF
>TRBJ1-1|NA|NA|13|TRBV6-5
TGTGCCATCGCGACAGGAGTGAACACTGAAGCTTTCTTT
CAIATGVNTEAFF
>TRBJ1-1|NA|NA|15|TRBV30
TGTGCCTGGAACCCCTCCCGGGGGGGGGCCACTGAAGCTTTCTTT
CAWNPSRGGATEAFF
>TRBJ2-5|NA|NA|11|TRBV20-1
TGCAGTGCAAGGACTCAAGAGACCCAGTACTTC
CSARTQETQYF
>TRBJ1-2|NA|NA|15|TRBV2
TGTGCCAGCAGTGATTCGGGTCTAGGTTCTGGGGGCTACACCTTC
CASSDSGLGSGGYTF
>TRBJ2-3|NA|once|13|TRBV12-3/TRBV12-4
TGTGCCAGCAGTTGGGCACCCACAGATACGCAGTATTTT
CASSWAPTDTQYF
>TRBJ2-1|TRBD2|NA|15|TRBV9
TGTGCCAGCAGCGTAGAGTCTAGCGGGGTTCTGTTGCAGTTCTTC
CASSVESSGVLLQFF
>TRBJ2-7|NA|few|15|TRBV6-2/TRBV6-3
TGTGCCAGCAGCCCCTCGGCAGGGCTCCCCTACGAGCAGTACTTC
CASSPSAGLPYEQYF
>TRBJ2-1|TRBD2|NA|16|TRBV27
TGTGCCAGCAGCAAGACTAGCAGAAGCTCCTACAATGAGCAGTTCTTC
CASSKTSRSSYNEQFF
>TRBJ1-1|NA|NA|14|TRBV27
TGTGCCAGCAGTCCAATTACCCGGGGGACTGAAGCTTTCTTT
CASSPITRGTEAFF
>TRBJ2-5|TRBD2|NA|17|TRBV25-1
TGTGCCAGCAGTGAACATCTCGCGGGAGGCCCCCAAGAGACCCAGTACTTC
CASSEHLAGGPQETQYF
>TRBJ1-1|NA|NA|14|TRBV7-9
TGTGCCAGCAGCCTGGCACGCCCCGTCACTGAAGCTTTCTTT
CASSLARPVTEAFF
>TRBJ2-2|TRBD2|NA|15|TRBV7-3
TGTGCCAGCAGCCCCGGACTAGCGGACACCGGGGAGCTGTTTTTT
CASSPGLADTGELFF
>TRBJ2-3|TRBD2|NA|16|TRBV13
TGTGCCAGCAGCTCCTCGACTAGCGGGATAGTGCGTACGCAGTATTTT
CASSSSTSGIVRTQYF
>TRBJ2-1|NA|NA|14|TRBV7-3
TGTGCCAGCAGCCTAAGTGGGGGGAACAATGAGCAGTTCTTC
CASSLSGGNNEQFF
>TRBJ1-3|TRBD1|NA|15|TRBV10-2
TGCGCCAGCAGCCCGGGACAGGGTTTTGGAAACACCATATATTTT
CASSPGQGFGNTIYF
>TRBJ1-1|NA|NA|16|TRBV4-1
TGCGCCAGCAGTCCCACCTTATTCAACATGAACACTGAAGCTTTCTTT
CASSPTLFNMNTEAFF